Each of the 30 T cell receptor beta chains below was sequenced from the same sample in a study of PD-L1 blockade in urothelial cancer. Time point denoted: pretreatment peripheral blood. The assay was immunoSEQ multiplex PCR, and TCRdb's table has in-frame clones only and misses some. The sample yields about 63,000 clones, around 81% seen once. The sequencing here drew on PBMCs, taken around atezolizumab (anti-PD-L1) treatment. The receptors stem from a man between 65 and 85 years old with urothelial cancer.

The J gene is TRBJ1-1, the V gene TRBV5-1, with a tentative D call TRBD1 (5 bases). The V gene's germline CDR1 is SGHRS and CDR2 YFSETQ. CDR3 length: 15 amino acids. The V gene lost 7 bases and the J gene lost 4 bases, with 20 bases spanning the gap. In DNA, the CDR3 is TGCGCCAGCTCACCTCAAGGGGAAACGGGCACTGAAGCTTTCTTT. It yields the protein CASSPQGETGTEAFF.

This chain connects TRBV5-1 to TRBJ1-5, with D perhaps TRBD1 (5 bases). Trimming left V 0 bases short and J 2 bases short, with 9 bases between. CDR3 size: 15 residues. Germline values: CDR1 SGHRS, CDR2 YFSETQ. The CDR3 nucleotides are TGCGCCAGCAGCTTGGATTGGGGGGGCAATCAGCCCCAGCATTTT. This translates into CASSLDWGGNQPQHF.

The chain recombines TRBV5-4 with TRBJ2-1; 11 bases map to TRBD1. The CDR3 extends over 13 amino acids. Trimming removed 7 bases from V and 6 bases from J; junction bases left unmatched: 3. From germline, CDR1 is SGHNT and CDR2 YYREEE (reference sequence). CDR3 in DNA: TGTGCCAGCGGACAGGGGGCCCTCAATGAGCAGTTCTTC. The encoded protein is CASGQGALNEQFF.

This chain connects TRBV5-1 to TRBJ1-1; 8 bases fit TRBD1. The CDR3 extends over 16 amino acids. V shed 0 bases and J 3 bases; nucleotides not matched to a gene: 7. Germline CDR1 and CDR2: SGHRS and YFSETQ. The CDR3 spells CASSLGWTGSDTEAFF. In nucleotides, the CDR3 is TGCGCCAGCAGCTTGGGATGGACAGGGTCCGACACTGAAGCTTTCTTT.

V usage is TRBV7-2 and J usage is TRBJ2-1, with 8 bases fitting TRBD2. Trimming removed 5 bases from V and 1 base from J; junction bases left unmatched: 4. Germline V gene lookup returns CDR1 SGHTA and CDR2 FQGNSA. The length of the CDR3 is 15 residues. The CDR3 sequence: CASSAERGSYNEQFF. CDR3 coding DNA: TGTGCCAGCAGCGCAGAGCGGGGGTCCTACAATGAGCAGTTCTTC.

The J gene is TRBJ2-5, the V gene TRBV7-2, with 7 bases that match TRBD1. The CDR3 is made up of 13 amino acids. The germline V gene has CDR1 SGHTA and CDR2 FQGNSA. The V segment lost 4 bases and the J segment 2 bases; nucleotides outside the gene matches: 1. CDR3 sequence reads: CASSSDRQETQYF. The DNA for the CDR3 is TGTGCCAGCAGCTCGGACAGGCAAGAGACCCAGTACTTC.

The CDR3 is CAWSIDGGAYNEQFF. CDR3 coding DNA: TGTGCCTGGAGTATCGATGGCGGGGCCTACAATGAGCAGTTCTTC. The rearrangement links TRBV30 to TRBJ2-1; D possibly corresponds to TRBD2 (6 bases). The CDR3 consists of 15 residues. V lost 2 bases, J lost 2 bases, and 13 bases lay in between. In germline, CDR1 is GTSNPN, CDR2 SVGIG (reference sequence).

The V and J genes are TRBV2 and TRBJ2-3; 15 positions match TRBD2. This CDR3 is built from 14 residues. Trimming removed 8 bases from V and 8 bases from J; junction bases left unmatched: 5. The germline V gene has CDR1 SNHLY and CDR2 FYNNEI. The CDR3 DNA is TGTGCCAGCGGACTAGCGGGGGGGTTGGGTACGCAGTATTTT. Its protein is CASGLAGGLGTQYF. Drawing the rest from reference TRBV2 and TRBJ2-3, the complete variable domain is EPEVTQTPSHQVTQMGQEVILRCVPISNHLYFYWYRQILGQKVEFLVSFYNNEISEKSEIFDDQFSVERPDGSNFTLKIRSTKLEDSAMYFCASGLAGGLGTQYFGPGTRLTVL.

The CDR3: CASSPPSGSTDTQYF. In nucleotides, the CDR3 is TGCGCCAGCAGCCCCCCTAGCGGGAGTACAGATACGCAGTATTTT. The chain carries TRBV5-1 and TRBJ2-3; 10 positions agree with TRBD2. This CDR3 is 15 amino acids long. The V and J ends lost 4 bases and 3 bases, in that order; junction bases with no gene match: 5. CDR1 is SGHRS, CDR2 YFSETQ, per germline.

V is TRBV4-3 and J is TRBJ2-7; TRBD1 might be the D (5 bases). Germline assignment: CDR1 LGHNA and CDR2 YSLEER. The CDR3 length is 15 residues. Trimming pared 4 bases from V and 0 bases from J, leaving 13 bases between. The CDR3 sequence is CASSLWTQSSYEQYF. CDR3 nucleotide sequence: TGCGCCAGCAGCCTTTGGACACAAAGCTCCTACGAGCAGTACTTC.

The rearrangement links TRBV19 to TRBJ1-1; maybe TRBD1 (6 bases). The V and J ends lost 8 bases and 0 bases respectively, with 10 bases between them. The CDR3 is 13 residues long. Germline assignment: CDR1 LNHDA and CDR2 SQIVND (reference sequence). The CDR3: CASGTRVNTEAFF. In DNA form, the CDR3 reads TGTGCCAGTGGGACAAGGGTGAACACTGAAGCTTTCTTT.

The chain links TRBV29-1 to TRBJ1-4, with TRBD1 matching over 7 bases. Germline CDR1 SQVTM, CDR2 ANQGSEA. Trimming took 0 bases from V and 15 from J; bases not matched to a gene: 13. The CDR3 contains 14 residues. CDR3 residues: CSVEDQAGGTDLFF. DNA for the CDR3: TGCAGCGTTGAAGATCAGGCAGGGGGGACCGATTTGTTTTTT.

The chain employs TRBV2 and TRBJ2-5; 14 nucleotides match TRBD2. The CDR3 runs 18 residues. The V gene end was trimmed by 9 bases and the J gene end by 4 bases; junction bases not matched to a gene: 16. Germline CDR1 and CDR2: SNHLY and FYNNEI. CDR3 coding DNA: TGTGCCAGTCGTTCACCGGGACTAGCGGGAGTCGCGGCAGAGACCCAGTACTTC. Translating it yields CASRSPGLAGVAAETQYF.

The chain combines TRBV2 with TRBJ1-4; TRBD1 matches 10 bases. Germline V gene data show CDR1 as SNHLY and CDR2 as FYNNEI. This CDR3 is 14 amino acids long. With V trimmed by 8 bases and J by 7 bases, 7 bases remained unmatched. The CDR3 DNA sequence: TGTGCCAGCGGCGACAGGGGGCGCATTGAAAAACTGTTTTTT. Protein: CASGDRGRIEKLFF.

This chain joins TRBV11-3 and TRBJ2-1; 8 nucleotides line up with TRBD2. The junction had 6 bases not matched to a gene; V was cut back by 2 bases and J by 3 bases. Germline loops: CDR1 SGHNT, CDR2 YENEEA. There are 16 residues in the CDR3. CDR3 nucleotides: TGTGCCAGCAGCTTAATGGGACTAGGCTTCTACAATGAGCAGTTCTTC. It is translated as CASSLMGLGFYNEQFF.

The chain couples TRBV19 to TRBJ2-1; D is undetermined. CDR3 size: 14 residues. With 5 bases removed from V and 4 bases from J, the gap between germline ends came to 12 bases. CDR1 LNHDA and CDR2 SQIVND come from the germline V gene (reference sequence). Here the CDR3 DNA reads TGTGCCAGTAGTCCCCCAGGAAGATACAATGAGCAGTTCTTC. This gives the protein CASSPPGRYNEQFF.

V usage is TRBV2 and J usage is TRBJ2-7, with a weak D call TRBD1 (5 bases). CDR3 size: 15 residues. Trimming left V 5 bases short and J 3 bases short, with 17 bases between. Per the germline V gene, CDR1 is SNHLY and CDR2 is FYNNEI. The CDR3 DNA reads TGTGCCAGCAGTTTGGACCAGGGTGTGATCTACGAGCAGTACTTC. Encoded protein: CASSLDQGVIYEQYF.

The chain uses TRBV18 and TRBJ2-5, with D tentatively TRBD2 (6 bases). Trimming left V 1 base short and J 5 bases short, with 8 bases between. The V gene's germline CDR1 is KGHSH and CDR2 LQKENI. This CDR3 region has 13 residues. The CDR3 nucleotides read TGTGCCAGCTCACCACAGGGGAGGGAGACCCAGTACTTC. This sequence encodes CASSPQGRETQYF.

The chain couples TRBV7-3 to TRBJ2-6; D is possibly TRBD1 (6 bases). The CDR3 consists of 16 residues. V was clipped by 5 bases and J by 0 bases, with 11 bases between them. Germline V lookup: CDR1 SGHTA, CDR2 FQGTGA. CDR3 nucleotides: TGTGCCAGCAGCCGGGACACTTTCTCTGGGGCCAACGTCCTGACTTTC. This encodes CASSRDTFSGANVLTF.

The rearrangement joins TRBV13 to TRBJ2-7; tentative D call: TRBD2 (6 bases). Deletions cut 5 bases from V and 2 bases from J, with 10 bases between. The length of the CDR3 is 13 residues. Per the germline V gene, CDR1 is PRHDT and CDR2 is FYEKMQ (reference sequence). For the CDR3, the DNA is TGTGCCAGCAGCCCCCCGGGGGCCTACGAGCAGTACTTC. As protein: CASSPPGAYEQYF.

CDR3 nucleotide sequence: TGTGCCAGCAGCTTGAGACTAGCGGGGGGGCCTGAAGAGACCCAGTACTTC. Amino acids: CASSLRLAGGPEETQYF. The J gene is TRBJ2-5, the V gene TRBV5-4; 14 bases match TRBD2. Germline values: CDR1 SGHNT, CDR2 YYREEE (reference sequence). V shed 1 base and J 3 bases; nucleotides not matched to a gene: 5. The CDR3 length is 17 residues.

This clone was picked up a small number of times. The V call is TRBV4-1, the J call TRBJ1-5; TRBD1 matches 9 bases. The CDR3 loop spans 16 amino acids. V dropped 0 bases and J dropped 6; count of bases not matched to a gene: 6. Germline assignment: CDR1 MGHRA and CDR2 YSYEKL. CDR3 sequence (DNA): TGCGCCAGCAGCCAAGAGGGGGGGACAGGGCGTCAGCCCCAGCATTTT. Translated: CASSQEGGTGRQPQHF.

This clone is labeled as medium-sized. This rearrangement joins TRBV4-2 to TRBJ2-2, with D possibly TRBD1 on 5 matching bases. CDR3 length: 16 residues. Between the trimmed V and J ends, which lost 0 bases and 1 base, there was a span of 9 bases. Germline V CDR1 and CDR2: LGHNA, YNFKEQ. This CDR3 reads CASSQEGAGNTGELFF. CDR3 in DNA: TGTGCCAGCAGCCAAGAAGGGGCAGGGAACACCGGGGAGCTGTTTTTT.

The chain combines TRBV19 with TRBJ1-5; TRBD1 matches at 7 bases. The CDR3 spans 16 residues. J was trimmed by 6 bases and V by 3 bases; bases with no gene match: 11. CDR1 LNHDA and CDR2 SQIVND come from the germline V gene (reference sequence). The CDR3 DNA is TGTGCCAGTAGTATTTCTGACCGACAGGGCAGTCAGCCCCAGCATTTT. It codes for CASSISDRQGSQPQHF. Full variable domain (remainder filled in from reference TRBV19 and TRBJ1-5): DGGITQSPKYLFRKEGQNVTLSCEQNLNHDAMYWYRQDPGQGLRLIYYSQIVNDFQKGDIAEGYSVSREKKESFPLTVTSAQKNPTAFYLCASSISDRQGSQPQHFGDGTRLSIL.

The V and J genes are TRBV13 and TRBJ2-7; possible D gene TRBD2, 5 bases. The germline gives CDR1 PRHDT, CDR2 FYEKMQ (reference sequence). V was trimmed by 5 bases and J by 6 bases, leaving 17 bases between them. The CDR3 loop spans 14 amino acids. The CDR3 loop reads CASSQAQDGGEQYF. CDR3 bases: TGTGCCAGCAGCCAAGCTCAGGACGGAGGCGAGCAGTACTTC.

V and J are TRBV5-8 and TRBJ2-5, with 9 bases aligning to TRBD2. CDR1 is SGHTS, CDR2 YDEGEE, per germline. The ends lost 3 bases at V and 4 bases at J; junction bases unmatched: 10. The CDR3 extends over 16 amino acids. DNA for the CDR3: TGTGCCAGCAGCTCCCTTGCGGGGGGGCCCTCAGAGACCCAGTACTTC. Translated, it gives CASSSLAGGPSETQYF.

This clone was found a few times. The gene calls are TRBV19 and TRBJ1-3; the match to TRBD1 covers 9 bases. From germline, CDR1 is LNHDA and CDR2 SQIVND (reference sequence). The CDR3 sequence is 17 residues long. V shed 6 bases and J 2 bases; nucleotides not matched to a gene: 11. The DNA for the CDR3 is TGTGCCAGTAGGAAGGGGACAGGGCTTTTGGCTGGAAACACCATATATTTT. It encodes CASRKGTGLLAGNTIYF.

The chain carries TRBV2 and TRBJ2-1; TRBD1 agrees at 8 bases. Germline CDR1 reads SNHLY; CDR2 reads FYNNEI. The CDR3 consists of 16 residues. J gave up 0 bases and V 7 bases, and 8 bases lay outside the gene matches. The CDR3 DNA is TGTGCCAGCACAGGGACAGGCGTGAGCTCCTACAATGAGCAGTTCTTC. Translating it yields CASTGTGVSSYNEQFF. Together with reference TRBV2 and TRBJ2-1, the CDR3 gives the full variable domain: EPEVTQTPSHQVTQMGQEVILRCVPISNHLYFYWYRQILGQKVEFLVSFYNNEISEKSEIFDDQFSVERPDGSNFTLKIRSTKLEDSAMYFCASTGTGVSSYNEQFFGPGTRLTVL.

A note on this clone: One junction end does not reproduce the germline sequence, and a read error may be involved. The rearrangement links TRBV20-1 to TRBJ2-7; a weak D match, TRBD2 (5 bases). The CDR3 has 11 amino acids. Germline V gives CDR1 DFQATT, CDR2 SNEGSKA (reference sequence). CDR3 sequence reads: CSARGGYEQYF. In nucleotides, the CDR3 is TGCAGTGCGAGAGGAGGCTACGAGCAGTACTTC.

The gene calls are TRBV27 and TRBJ2-7; TRBD1 is a possible D gene (6 bases). Per the germline V gene, CDR1 is MNHEY and CDR2 is SMNVEV (reference sequence). Trimming cost V 7 bases and J 6 bases, with 22 bases left between them. The CDR3 contains 15 residues. This CDR3 is CASKGVQGPWVEQYF. The CDR3, as DNA: TGTGCCAGCAAGGGGGTTCAGGGACCCTGGGTCGAGCAGTACTTC.